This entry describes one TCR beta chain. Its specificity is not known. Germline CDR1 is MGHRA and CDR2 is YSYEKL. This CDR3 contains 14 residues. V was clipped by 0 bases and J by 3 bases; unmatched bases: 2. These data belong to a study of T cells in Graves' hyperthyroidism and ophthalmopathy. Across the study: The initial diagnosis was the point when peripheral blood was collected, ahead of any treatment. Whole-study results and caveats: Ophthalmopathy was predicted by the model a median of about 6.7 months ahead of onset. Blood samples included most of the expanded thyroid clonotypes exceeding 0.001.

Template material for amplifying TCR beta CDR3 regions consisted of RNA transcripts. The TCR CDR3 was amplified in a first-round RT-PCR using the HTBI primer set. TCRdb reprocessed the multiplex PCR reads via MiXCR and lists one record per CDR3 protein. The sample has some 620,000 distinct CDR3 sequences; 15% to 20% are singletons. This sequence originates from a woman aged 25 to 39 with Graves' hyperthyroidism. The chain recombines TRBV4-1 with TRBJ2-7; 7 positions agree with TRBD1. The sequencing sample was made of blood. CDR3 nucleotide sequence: TGCGCCAGCAGCCAAGAGGGACAGCTCTACGAGCAGTACTTC. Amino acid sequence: CASSQEGQLYEQYF.